Each of the 22 T cell receptor beta chains below was sequenced from the same sample in a study of cytomegalovirus exposure and HLA in healthy donors. Researchers ran the PCR with 60 Vbeta and 13 Jbeta primers. Here immunoSEQ multiplex PCR was the method, and the copy in TCRdb shows in-frame clones only, minus some. The data hold over 100,000 clones, with 65% to 80% observed a single time. Sequenced: PBMCs. The receptors derive from a female donor in good health and CMV-seronegative.

This clone was picked up a small number of times. This chain uses TRBV7-9 with TRBJ1-4; D may be TRBD1 (6 bases). The germline CDR1 and CDR2 sequences are SEHNR and FQNEAQ (reference sequence). The V and J ends lost 3 bases and 5 bases respectively, with 10 bases between them. This CDR3 comprises 14 residues. The CDR3 loop reads CASSFGGGNEKLFF. The CDR3 DNA follows: TGTGCCAGCAGCTTCGGTGGGGGCAATGAAAAACTGTTTTTT.

The rearrangement links TRBV19 to TRBJ2-1, with 13 bases identical to TRBD2. The V gene end was trimmed by 6 bases and the J gene end by 5 bases; junction bases not matched to a gene: 10. The CDR3 is 17 amino acids. Germline-derived CDR1 and CDR2 are LNHDA and SQIVND (reference sequence). The CDR3 DNA follows: TGTGCCAGTAGGAGAAAAATGGGACTAGCGGGACACAATGAGCAGTTCTTC. Translation: CASRRKMGLAGHNEQFF.

V and J are TRBV7-3 and TRBJ2-5, with TRBD2 identical over 7 bases. Germline V gene data show CDR1 as SGHTA and CDR2 as FQGTGA. V trimming: 8 bases; J trimming: 3 bases; junction bases outside the gene matches: 15. The CDR3 is made up of 16 amino acids. CDR3 loop: CASPREETQQKETQYF. The CDR3 DNA follows: TGTGCCAGCCCCCGGGAGGAGACCCAACAAAAAGAGACCCAGTACTTC.

The V gene is TRBV2, the J gene TRBJ2-7, with D perhaps TRBD1 (6 bases). Germline V gene lookup returns CDR1 SNHLY and CDR2 FYNNEI. V lost 5 bases and J 2 bases, leaving 13 bases between the germline ends. The CDR3 extends over 14 amino acids. CDR3 nucleotides: TGTGCCAGCAGTCCTCAGGGGCCAGCCTACGAGCAGTACTTC. Translated: CASSPQGPAYEQYF.

The J gene is TRBJ2-3, the V gene TRBV18; maybe TRBD1 (6 bases). CDR1 and CDR2 from the germline V gene are KGHSH and LQKENI. The CDR3 is 15 amino acids. Trimming shortened V by 3 bases and J by 2 bases, and 12 bases separated the two germline ends. CDR3 nucleotide sequence: TGTGCCAGCTCACCCGCAGGGGCTTCCACAGATACGCAGTATTTT. Its translation: CASSPAGASTDTQYF.

V and J are TRBV5-8 and TRBJ2-7; D uncertain. V was trimmed by 7 bases and J by 3 bases, leaving 5 bases between them. Germline V gene sequence: CDR1 SGHTS, CDR2 YDEGEE. The CDR3 extends over 10 amino acids. CDR3 region: CASGHYEQYF. The CDR3 nucleotides are TGTGCCAGCGGCCACTACGAGCAGTACTTC.

The chain couples TRBV29-1 to TRBJ2-7; TRBD1 matches at 7 bases. In germline, CDR1 is SQVTM, CDR2 ANQGSEA. With V trimmed by 6 bases and J by 3 bases, 11 bases remained unmatched. CDR3 size: 14 residues. CDR3 DNA: TGCAGCGTACTCCGGGACAGTGGGCACTACGAGCAGTACTTC. As protein: CSVLRDSGHYEQYF.

CDR3 DNA sequence: TGCGCCAGCAGCTTGGAGGCTAGCGGGGGTCCGTACCAAGAGACCCAGTACTTC. As protein: CASSLEASGGPYQETQYF. The genes are TRBV5-1 and TRBJ2-5; 10 bases fit TRBD2. After removal of 0 bases from V and 0 bases from J, the junction contained 8 bases not matched to a gene. Germline assignment: CDR1 SGHRS and CDR2 YFSETQ. This CDR3 has 18 amino acids.

This clone was recorded a few times. The chain is built from TRBV6-4 and TRBJ1-1; no clear D. Germline V gene sequence: CDR1 MRHNA, CDR2 SNTAGT. The CDR3 has 16 amino acids. The V gene lost 4 bases and the J gene lost 4 bases, with 19 bases spanning the gap. In DNA, the CDR3 is TGTGCCAGCAGTGCTCTCGCGACGGGTCTAGGCACTGAAGCTTTCTTT. Amino acids: CASSALATGLGTEAFF.

The gene calls are TRBV15 and TRBJ2-7; the match to TRBD2 covers 11 bases. The CDR3 runs 16 residues. CDR1 and CDR2 (germline): LNHNV, YYDKDF (reference sequence). V dropped 0 bases and J dropped 6; count of bases not matched to a gene: 7. The CDR3 coding sequence is TGTGCCACCAGCAGAGATATAGCGGGGGGGCTGGGCGAGCAGTACTTC. This gives the protein CATSRDIAGGLGEQYF.

This rearrangement joins TRBV7-9 to TRBJ2-5, with D perhaps TRBD1 (5 bases). CDR1 is SEHNR and CDR2 is FQNEAQ in the germline V gene (reference sequence). The ends were cut back, 5 bases at V and 0 bases at J, with 10 bases in the middle. CDR3 length: 14 residues. The CDR3, as DNA: TGTGCCAGCAGCGCTACAGGCTACCAAGAGACCCAGTACTTC. It codes for CASSATGYQETQYF.

The V and J genes are TRBV5-1 and TRBJ2-5; TRBD2 matches 10 bases. Germline CDR1 reads SGHRS; CDR2 reads YFSETQ. This CDR3 is built from 15 residues. Trimming took 3 bases from V and 4 from J; bases not matched to a gene: 6. CDR3 in amino acids: CASSSLAGVGETQYF. CDR3 in DNA: TGCGCCAGCAGCTCTCTAGCGGGGGTCGGAGAGACCCAGTACTTC.

This chain joins TRBV30 and TRBJ2-7; D is perhaps TRBD2 (5 bases). The germline V gene encodes CDR1 GTSNPN and CDR2 SVGIG (reference sequence). The V end lost 5 bases, the J end lost 12 bases, and 17 bases lay between the germline ends. The CDR3 consists of 11 residues. As DNA, the CDR3 is TGTGCCTGGGGGAACGGGGATTCGGTGTACTTC. Translation gives CAWGNGDSVYF.

This clone was seen just once. This chain connects TRBV30 to TRBJ1-2; 8 bases match TRBD1. Losses at the gene ends were 1 base for V and 4 bases for J; bases not matched to a gene: 5. CDR1 and CDR2 from the germline V gene are GTSNPN and SVGIG (reference sequence). CDR3 length: 14 amino acids. CDR3 sequence (DNA): TGTGCCTGGAGTGGGGACAGGTCCCCCTATGGCTACACCTTC. Protein product: CAWSGDRSPYGYTF.

The CDR3 region is CASSLEGLAGPEQYF. The DNA for the CDR3 is TGTGCCAGCAGCTTGGAGGGACTAGCGGGCCCGGAGCAGTACTTC. The J gene is TRBJ2-7, the V gene TRBV5-5, with 12 bases matching TRBD2. CDR3 size: 15 residues. The germline V gene has CDR1 SGHKS and CDR2 YYEKEE (reference sequence). V gave up 0 bases and J gave up 7 bases; unmatched junction bases: 5.

The chain recombines TRBV11-2 with TRBJ1-3, with unresolved D. CDR1 is SGHAT, CDR2 FQNNGV, per germline. V lost 0 bases and J 2 bases, leaving 5 bases between the germline ends. The CDR3 extends over 14 amino acids. This chain's CDR3 is CASSLDSTGNTIYF. The CDR3 region has the DNA TGTGCCAGCAGCTTAGATTCAACTGGAAACACCATATATTTT.

The chain couples TRBV27 to TRBJ2-7; 13 positions agree with TRBD2. The CDR3 sequence is 15 residues long. Germline-derived CDR1 and CDR2 are MNHEY and SMNVEV (reference sequence). J was trimmed by 6 bases and V by 5 bases; bases with no gene match: 7. The CDR3 reads CASSITSGGAVEQYF. As DNA, the CDR3 is TGTGCCAGCAGTATCACTAGCGGGGGGGCGGTCGAGCAGTACTTC.

CDR3: CASSVQRGGPDTQYF. CDR3 in DNA: TGTGCCAGCAGTGTGCAGCGGGGGGGCCCAGATACGCAGTATTTT. The genes are TRBV6-4 and TRBJ2-3, with 10 positions matching TRBD2. The germline gives CDR1 MRHNA, CDR2 SNTAGT. The CDR3 loop spans 15 amino acids. The J segment lost 4 bases and the V segment lost 4 bases, leaving 5 bases of the junction unmatched.

The chain combines TRBV7-9 with TRBJ2-7; the D gene is possibly TRBD2 (6 bases). CDR1 SEHNR and CDR2 FQNEAQ come from the germline V gene (reference sequence). The V end lost 1 base, the J end lost 7 bases, and 17 bases lay between the germline ends. CDR3 size: 15 residues. CDR3 DNA: TGTGCCAGCAGCTTAGGTGCGGGGCCGGCGGGGGAGCAGTACTTC. Its translation: CASSLGAGPAGEQYF.

The chain joins TRBV10-3 to TRBJ1-1, with D perhaps TRBD1 (5 bases). CDR1 and CDR2 (germline): ENHRY, SYGVKD. V was cut by 6 bases and J by 1 base, with 12 bases left in between. The CDR3 length is 14 residues. The chain's CDR3 is CAIREIDRNTEAFF. Written as DNA, the CDR3 is TGTGCCATCAGGGAAATCGACAGGAACACTGAAGCTTTCTTT.

The rearrangement joins TRBV2 to TRBJ2-7, with D unresolved. The ends were cut back, 7 bases at V and 0 bases at J, with 13 bases in the middle. Germline V gene sequence: CDR1 SNHLY, CDR2 FYNNEI. The CDR3 is 14 amino acids. CDR3: CASIPRGLSYEQYF. CDR3 DNA sequence: TGTGCCAGCATTCCCCGAGGCCTCTCCTACGAGCAGTACTTC. Drawing the rest from reference TRBV2 and TRBJ2-7, the complete variable domain is EPEVTQTPSHQVTQMGQEVILRCVPISNHLYFYWYRQILGQKVEFLVSFYNNEISEKSEIFDDQFSVERPDGSNFTLKIRSTKLEDSAMYFCASIPRGLSYEQYFGPGTRLTVT.

Regarding this clone: The sample holds other DNA sequences that translate to the same CDR3. The CDR3 loop reads CASSSRQGASYEQYF. The CDR3 DNA reads as TGCGCCAGCAGCAGCCGACAGGGGGCCTCCTACGAGCAGTACTTC. The chain combines TRBV5-1 with TRBJ2-7; 10 bases align to TRBD1. V shed 4 bases, J shed 0 bases, and the junction held 4 bases outside the gene matches. This CDR3 spans 15 amino acids. From germline, CDR1 is SGHRS and CDR2 YFSETQ. Full variable domain (rest looked up from reference TRBV5-1 and TRBJ2-7): KAGVTQTPRYLIKTRGQQVTLSCSPISGHRSVSWYQQTPGQGLQFLFEYFSETQRNKGNFPGRFSGRQFSNSRSEMNVSTLELGDSALYLCASSSRQGASYEQYFGPGTRLTVT.